A single sample gave rise to the 6 T cell receptor beta chains below, sequenced in a study of cytomegalovirus exposure and HLA in healthy donors. The primer mix had 60 Vbeta and 13 Jbeta primers. The repertoire was sequenced with immunoSEQ multiplex PCR; TCRdb's copy has only in-frame clones and lacks some. The table shows a few hundred thousand clones, with around 81% occurring only once. The sample comprised PBMCs. The receptor set was obtained from a woman in her forties or fifties in good health and CMV-seropositive.

The chain employs TRBV27 and TRBJ1-1; maybe TRBD1 (6 bases). The CDR3 contains 14 residues. Germline-derived CDR1 and CDR2 are MNHEY and SMNVEV (reference sequence). Trimming shortened V by 5 bases and J by 2 bases, and 12 bases separated the two germline ends. CDR3 nucleotides: TGTGCCAGCAGTGCGAACAGGGATAACACTGAAGCTTTCTTT. It yields the protein CASSANRDNTEAFF.

J is TRBJ1-5 and V is TRBV18; D might be TRBD1 (5 bases). The CDR3 runs 14 residues. V was shortened by 3 bases and J by 5 bases, with 11 bases between the two germline ends. Germline CDR1 is KGHSH and CDR2 is LQKENI. As DNA, the CDR3 is TGTGCCAGCTCACCGGCAGGGCTCCATCAGCCCCAGCATTTT. It translates to CASSPAGLHQPQHF. The variable domain in full, with the rest retrieved from reference TRBV18 and TRBJ1-5, is NAGVMQNPRHLVRRRGQEARLRCSPMKGHSHVYWYRQLPEEGLKFMVYLQKENIIDESGMPKERFSAEFPKEGPSILRIQQVVRGDSAAYFCASSPAGLHQPQHFGDGTRLSIL.

This clone was recorded only once. The chain joins TRBV5-1 to TRBJ2-7, with a weak D call TRBD1 (6 bases). From germline, CDR1 is SGHRS and CDR2 YFSETQ. V lost 4 bases and J 6 bases, leaving 14 bases between the germline ends. This CDR3 comprises 13 residues. CDR3 nucleotides: TGCGCCAGCAGCCCGGGACAAAACCGCGAGCAGTACTTC. It translates to CASSPGQNREQYF. The whole variable domain, remainder taken from reference TRBV5-1 and TRBJ2-7, is KAGVTQTPRYLIKTRGQQVTLSCSPISGHRSVSWYQQTPGQGLQFLFEYFSETQRNKGNFPGRFSGRQFSNSRSEMNVSTLELGDSALYLCASSPGQNREQYFGPGTRLTVT.

This chain links TRBV30 with TRBJ1-4; perhaps TRBD1 as D (5 bases). There are 15 residues in the CDR3. The germline V and J ends were trimmed by 2 bases and 0 bases, with 10 bases remaining between them. Per germline, CDR1 GTSNPN and CDR2 SVGIG (reference sequence). DNA of the CDR3: TGTGCCTGGAGTACCCCAGGGACAACTAATGAAAAACTGTTTTTT. It translates to CAWSTPGTTNEKLFF.

V usage is TRBV5-1 and J usage is TRBJ2-5, with 7 bases identical to TRBD1. The ends lost 6 bases at V and 6 bases at J; junction bases unmatched: 11. Germline-derived CDR1 and CDR2 are SGHRS and YFSETQ. The CDR3 extends over 14 amino acids. The CDR3 region has the DNA TGCGCCAGCAACGACTTCACAGGGGTTAAGACCCAGTACTTC. Amino acid sequence: CASNDFTGVKTQYF.

The chain couples TRBV27 to TRBJ1-5; TRBD1 agrees at 8 bases. Germline CDR1 MNHEY, CDR2 SMNVEV (reference sequence). This CDR3 is built from 15 residues. With V trimmed by 6 bases and J by 2 bases, 6 bases remained unmatched. This chain's CDR3 is CASSQGARGNQPQHF. CDR3 in DNA: TGTGCCAGCAGCCAGGGGGCGAGGGGCAATCAGCCCCAGCATTTT.